This T cell receptor (beta chain) appears in the sequencing data of a study of persistence of HIV-infected CD4 T cells. Study information: Two participants gave one leukapheresis sample; others gave up to about 180 mL blood repeatedly.

General study points: TCR oligoclonality correlated with proviral oligoclonality in the same sorted populations.

V was cut by 10 bases and J by 0 bases, with 19 bases left in between. The CDR3 covers 16 residues. Germline CDR1 is LNHDA and CDR2 is SQIVND (reference sequence). Overlapping HIV-1 Gag 15-mer peptides at about 1 ug per peptide per mL were used. Sorting of responding CD4+ T cells relied on upregulated CD40 ligand together with CD69. CD4+ T cell counts exceeded 400 cells/uL; CMV serology was positive. The libraries were made with immunoSEQ version 4 in survey mode. Sequencing used immunoSEQ multiplex PCR; TCRdb keeps in-frame clones, though not all of them. The sample yields about 19,000 clones, approximately 65% seen once. This clone appeared a few times. Its antigen is still unknown.

The receptor comes from an adult woman with HIV who was CMV-seropositive. The J gene is TRBJ1-3, the V gene TRBV19, with D perhaps TRBD1 (6 bases). The sequencing used CD4+ T cells sorted from PBMCs after approximately 20-hour stimulation, collected from a patient who received antiretroviral therapy. The CDR3 here is CATESGQVFSGNTIYF. CDR3 nucleotides: TGTGCCACCGAATCGGGACAAGTCTTCTCTGGAAACACCATATATTTT.